This T cell receptor beta chain stems from a study of blood T cell repertoires in COVID-19. Study-level information: Italy, Spain and the United States were the sources of the convalescent and acute COVID-19 samples. T cells, B-cell-depleted T cells, or PBMCs supplied cDNA or gDNA.

Germline V gene data show CDR1 as SGHRS and CDR2 as YFSETQ. The CDR3 is 14 amino acids. V dropped 4 bases and J dropped 2 bases, with 12 bases sitting between them. Per the original methods: Reference gene primer amplification gave nucleated cell count estimates. Sequencing used immunoSEQ multiplex PCR; TCRdb keeps in-frame clones, though not all of them. Clone size and the V and J calls come from that table; the DNA yielded D and trimming. The sample lists under 300,000 clones, approximately 86% occurring once. Sequencing input: peripheral blood. The J gene is TRBJ1-2, the V gene TRBV5-1, with TRBD1 as a possible D gene (5 bases). The TCR sequence derives from a woman in her seventies with active or convalescent COVID-19. The CDR3, as DNA: TGCGCCAGCAGCCAACCGGAGGGGAACTATGGCTACACCTTC. Amino acids: CASSQPEGNYGYTF.